This T cell receptor (beta chain) originates from a study of shared clonotypes between healthy human individuals. The germline gives CDR1 SQVTM, CDR2 ANQGSEA. The ends were cut back, 5 bases at V and 7 bases at J, with 12 bases in the middle. The CDR3 loop spans 12 amino acids. Clones were read by immunoSEQ multiplex PCR, and TCRdb kept only the in-frame ones, dropping some. This table has around 650,000 clones, 96% appearing once. Only CD45RO-negative cells positively selected for CCR7 counted as naive CD8 cells, so terminally differentiated effector memory CD45RA+ cells were excluded. This chain connects TRBV29-1 to TRBJ1-5; D may be TRBD1 (5 bases). Sequenced input: naive CD8+ T cells sorted from blood. This TCR was recovered from a woman aged 25 to 45 in good health. This chain's CDR3 is CSVRMGGQPQHF. The CDR3 DNA follows: TGCAGCGTTAGGATGGGGGGACAGCCCCAGCATTTT.